This paragraph covers one T cell receptor (beta chain) sequence. Its antigen is unknown. Per-base quality was not reported, and no clone a single base away is much larger than it. This specimen comes from a study of blood T cell repertoires in COVID-19 (TCRdb year 2020). Notes on the research overall: Collaborator samples came from the United States, Italy and Spain and covered acute and convalescent phases of COVID-19. The repertoires were made available in a free public database intended to serve as a resource for research on the immune response to SARS-CoV-2. The samples were drawn from the first 160 participants of the ongoing ImmuneRACE study and from some 1,300 subjects provided by 6 global collaborators. The dataset comprised deeply sampled blood TCRbeta repertoires from subjects exposed to, actively infected with, or recovered from COVID-19. The material from the prospective study consisted of cDNA or gDNA derived from T cells, B-cell-depleted T cells, or PBMCs. A de-identified subject ID, COVID-19 status, age in years and sex were almost always included in the sample metadata. HLA class I and class II types, where available, came from metadata supplied by the sample provider rather than from assay-based typing.

TCRbeta CDR3 regions were amplified from genomic DNA by means of the immunoSEQ Assay, a bias-controlled multiplex PCR. In the authors' own workflow: The number of nucleated cells in each sample was estimated from the amplification of reference gene primers within the assay. Sequence reads were collapsed and filtered to measure the absolute abundance of every unique TCRbeta CDR3 rearrangement. For each sample, productive Simpson clonality was calculated by taking the square root of Simpson's diversity index across productive rearrangements. In its TCRdb copy, this immuneACCESS table keeps in-frame sequences only and misses some clones. Where compared with another copy, unresolved V genes explain less than half of these, and the others have no known cause. V, J and clone size derive from that table, while D and trimming were established from the DNA sequence. The sample data list roughly 110,000 clones, and 85% to 90% of these were observed just once. The biggest ten clones account for approximately 4.2% of the sample.

Whole blood was collected in K2EDTA tubes by collaborating institutions according to the institutions' own protocols. Collaborator samples were shipped for TCRbeta analysis as frozen whole blood, isolated PBMCs, or DNA extracted from either sample type. Study-level results and caveats: How much clinical and demographic metadata was included differed by source and by participant, and the metadata was provided uncurated.

The TCR was taken from a woman aged 45 to 65 with acute or convalescent COVID-19. The sequenced sample was peripheral blood.

The CDR3: CASSFRGPNGYTF. In nucleotides, the sequence is TGTGCCAGTAGTTTCAGGGGGCCCAATGGCTACACCTTC. The V and J genes are TRBV19 and TRBJ1-2; TRBD1 matches 8 bases in the middle. CDR1 and CDR2 were assigned from the germline V gene (reference sequence) as LNHDA and SQIVND. The CDR3 runs 13 residues from the cysteine to the phenylalanine. CDR3 DNA is the only sequence kept; it has 39 bases, read in frame from the first base. For this chain, trimming is 5 bases at the V end and 6 bases at the J end, and the number of junction bases without a gene match is 5.